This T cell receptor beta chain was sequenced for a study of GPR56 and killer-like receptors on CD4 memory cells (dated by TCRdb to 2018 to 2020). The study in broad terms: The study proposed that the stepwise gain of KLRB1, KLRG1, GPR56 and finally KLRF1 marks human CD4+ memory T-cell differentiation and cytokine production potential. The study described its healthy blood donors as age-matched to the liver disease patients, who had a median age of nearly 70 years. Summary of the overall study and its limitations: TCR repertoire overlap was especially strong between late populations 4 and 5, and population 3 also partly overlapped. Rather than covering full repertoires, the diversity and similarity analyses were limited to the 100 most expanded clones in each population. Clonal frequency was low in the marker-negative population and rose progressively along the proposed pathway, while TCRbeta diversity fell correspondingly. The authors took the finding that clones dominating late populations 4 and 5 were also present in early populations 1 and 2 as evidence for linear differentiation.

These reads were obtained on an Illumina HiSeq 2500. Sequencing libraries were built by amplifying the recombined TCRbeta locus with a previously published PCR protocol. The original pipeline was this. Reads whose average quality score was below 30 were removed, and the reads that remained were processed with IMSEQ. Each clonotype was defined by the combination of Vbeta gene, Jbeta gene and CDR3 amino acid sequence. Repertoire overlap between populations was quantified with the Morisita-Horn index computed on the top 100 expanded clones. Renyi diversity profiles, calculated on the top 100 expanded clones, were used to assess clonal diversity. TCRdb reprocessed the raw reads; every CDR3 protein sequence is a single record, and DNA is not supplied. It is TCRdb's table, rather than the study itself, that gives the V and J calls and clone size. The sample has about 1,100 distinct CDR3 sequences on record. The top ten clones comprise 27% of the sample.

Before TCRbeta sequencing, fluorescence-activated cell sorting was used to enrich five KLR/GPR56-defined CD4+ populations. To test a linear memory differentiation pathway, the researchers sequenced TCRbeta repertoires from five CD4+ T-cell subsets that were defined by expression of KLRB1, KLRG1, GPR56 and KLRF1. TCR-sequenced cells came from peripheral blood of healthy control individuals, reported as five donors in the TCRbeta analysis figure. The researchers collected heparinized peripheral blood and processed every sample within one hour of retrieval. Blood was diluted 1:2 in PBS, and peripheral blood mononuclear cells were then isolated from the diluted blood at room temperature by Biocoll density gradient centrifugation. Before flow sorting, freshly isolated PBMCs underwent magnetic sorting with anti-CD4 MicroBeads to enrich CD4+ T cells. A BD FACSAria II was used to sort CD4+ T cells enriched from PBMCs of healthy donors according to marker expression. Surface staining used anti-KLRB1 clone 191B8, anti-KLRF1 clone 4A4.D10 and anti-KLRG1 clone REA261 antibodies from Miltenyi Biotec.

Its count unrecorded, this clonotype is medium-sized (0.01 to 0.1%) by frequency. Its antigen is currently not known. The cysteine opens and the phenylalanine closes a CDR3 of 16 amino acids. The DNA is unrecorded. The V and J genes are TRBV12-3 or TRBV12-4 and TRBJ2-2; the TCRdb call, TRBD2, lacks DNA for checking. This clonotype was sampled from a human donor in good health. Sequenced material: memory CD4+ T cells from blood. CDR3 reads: CASSYKAGGPTGELFF.